This TCR beta chain was sequenced during a study of cytomegalovirus exposure and HLA in healthy donors. Trimming took 6 bases from V and 5 from J; bases not matched to a gene: 11. Germline lookup yields CDR1 WNHNN and CDR2 SYGVQD (reference sequence). The CDR3 extends over 15 amino acids. PCR primers comprised 60 Vbeta and 13 Jbeta primers. The table came from immunoSEQ multiplex PCR; TCRdb's copy has only in-frame clones and leaves some out. The sample shows over 150,000 clones, roughly 80% of them seen only once. This clone was counted once. Its antigen is unidentified. Findings and limits, study-wide: CMV serostatus was the only recorded immune exposure for donors.

The J gene is TRBJ2-7, the V gene TRBV10-1; 9 bases match TRBD1. The sequencing input was PBMCs. The origin of this receptor is a male donor in good health and CMV-seropositive. CDR3 nucleotide sequence: TGCGCCAGCAGCCATACCGGGACAGGGCTTAACGAGCAGTACTTC. It encodes CASSHTGTGLNEQYF.